This T cell receptor (beta chain) was documented in a study of CD4+ T cells in melanoma. The V end was cut by 1 base, the J end by 4 bases, with 10 bases between. Germline CDR1 is MNHNS and CDR2 is SASEGT. The CDR3 has 15 amino acids. Remarks on this clone: As yet, its antigen is unknown.

Notes on the study in general: CD8+ T cell, macrophage and B cell function reportedly correlated with neoantigen-specific CD4+ T cells. Diverse differentiation states were reported for melanoma neoantigen-specific CD4+ T cells.

Profiled with immunoSEQ multiplex PCR; TCRdb holds only in-frame clones, not every one. The sample holds 20,000 or so clones, around 80% seen once. The genes are TRBV6-1 and TRBJ1-4, with TRBD1 as a possible D gene (5 bases). The sequence derives from a human donor with melanoma. The CDR3 spells CASSEGWGLNEKLFF. In DNA, the CDR3 is TGTGCCAGCAGTGAAGGTTGGGGCCTTAATGAAAAACTGTTTTTT.